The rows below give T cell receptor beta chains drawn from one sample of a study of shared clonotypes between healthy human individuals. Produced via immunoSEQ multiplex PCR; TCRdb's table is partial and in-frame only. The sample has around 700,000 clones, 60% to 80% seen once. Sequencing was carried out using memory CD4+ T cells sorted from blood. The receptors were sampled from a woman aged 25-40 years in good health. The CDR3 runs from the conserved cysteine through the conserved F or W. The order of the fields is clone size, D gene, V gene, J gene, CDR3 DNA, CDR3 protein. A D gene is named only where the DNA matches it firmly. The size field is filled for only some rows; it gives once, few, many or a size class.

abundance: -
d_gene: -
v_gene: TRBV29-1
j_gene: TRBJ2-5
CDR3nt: TGCAGCGTTGAGCCCCAGCCGCTCCGGGAGACCCAGTACTTC
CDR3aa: CSVEPQPLRETQYF

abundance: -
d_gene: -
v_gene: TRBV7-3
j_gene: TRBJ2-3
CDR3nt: TGTGCCAGCAGCCCGGCGGTGGGGTTTACAGATACGCAGTATTTT
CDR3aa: CASSPAVGFTDTQYF

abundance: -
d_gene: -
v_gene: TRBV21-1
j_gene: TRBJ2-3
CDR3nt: TGTGCCAGGACTCAACCCAAGGAAGCGGGGGGAGATACGCAGTATTTT
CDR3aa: CARTQPKEAGGDTQYF

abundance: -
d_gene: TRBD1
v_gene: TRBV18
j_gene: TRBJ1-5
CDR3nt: TGTGCCAGCTCGGCCGACAGGGATCAGCCCCAGCATTTT
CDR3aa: CASSADRDQPQHF

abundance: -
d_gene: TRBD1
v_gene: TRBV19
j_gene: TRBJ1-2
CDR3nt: TGTGCCAGTAGATTAAGGGACAGGGCCTTGGATGGCTACACCTTC
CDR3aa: CASRLRDRALDGYTF

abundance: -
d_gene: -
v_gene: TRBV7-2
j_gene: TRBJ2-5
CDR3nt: TGTGCCAGCAGCTTAGCGATGGGCCACCCCCTGTACCAAGAGACCCAGTACTTC
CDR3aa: CASSLAMGHPLYQETQYF

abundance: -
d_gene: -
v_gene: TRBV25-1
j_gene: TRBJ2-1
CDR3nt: TGTGCCAGCAGTGTGTTAAAGGGTGAGCAGTTCTTC
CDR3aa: CASSVLKGEQFF

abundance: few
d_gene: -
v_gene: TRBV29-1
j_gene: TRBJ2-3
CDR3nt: TGCAGCGTTCCTCGTAGGGGCAGGGGCACAGATACGCAGTATTTT
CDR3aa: CSVPRRGRGTDTQYF

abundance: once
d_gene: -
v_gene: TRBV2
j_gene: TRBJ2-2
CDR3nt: TGTGCCAGCAGTGAAAATACTGCGAACACCGGGGAGCTGTTTTTT
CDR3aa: CASSENTANTGELFF

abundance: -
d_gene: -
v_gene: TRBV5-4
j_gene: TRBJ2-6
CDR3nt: TGTGCCAGCAGCCGGGAATCCAGGGGAAATGCTGGGGCCAACGTCCTGACTTTC
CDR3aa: CASSRESRGNAGANVLTF

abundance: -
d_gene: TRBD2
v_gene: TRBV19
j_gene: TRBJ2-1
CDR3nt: TGTGCCAGTAGTATACTAGCGGGAGTGGGTTATGAGCAGTTCTTC
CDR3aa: CASSILAGVGYEQFF

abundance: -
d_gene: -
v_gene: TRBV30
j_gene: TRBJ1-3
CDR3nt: TGTGCCTGGGGGGGGAGACAGATCTCTGGAAACACCATATATTTT
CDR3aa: CAWGGRQISGNTIYF

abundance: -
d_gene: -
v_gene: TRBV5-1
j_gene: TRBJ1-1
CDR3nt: TGCGCCAGCAGCTTGAATCAAAACACTGAAGCTTTCTTT
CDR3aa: CASSLNQNTEAFF

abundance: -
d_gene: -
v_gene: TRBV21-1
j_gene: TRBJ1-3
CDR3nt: TGTGCCAGCAGCAAAGGGGGCGCCGGAAACACCATATATTTT
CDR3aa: CASSKGGAGNTIYF

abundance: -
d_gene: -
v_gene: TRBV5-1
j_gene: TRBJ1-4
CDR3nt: TGCGCCAGCAGCTTGGACGTTTTCAGTGAAAAACTGTTTTTT
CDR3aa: CASSLDVFSEKLFF

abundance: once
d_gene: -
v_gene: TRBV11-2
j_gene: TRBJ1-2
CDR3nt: TGTGCCAGCAGTAGGTTGAGGAGCTACACCTTC
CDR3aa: CASSRLRSYTF

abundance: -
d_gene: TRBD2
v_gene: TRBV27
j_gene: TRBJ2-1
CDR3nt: TGTGCCAGCAGTTCCCCGAGCGGGAGGGCCCGGAATGAGCAGTTCTTC
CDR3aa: CASSSPSGRARNEQFF

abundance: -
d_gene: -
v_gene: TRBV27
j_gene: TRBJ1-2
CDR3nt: TGTGCCAGCAGTAGGATGGACAGCTATGGCTACACCTTC
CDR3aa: CASSRMDSYGYTF

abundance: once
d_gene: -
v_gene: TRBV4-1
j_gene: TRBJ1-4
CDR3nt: TGCGCCAGCAGCCAAGGGGGGGGACTTAAGGGTGAAAAACTGTTTTTT
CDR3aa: CASSQGGGLKGEKLFF

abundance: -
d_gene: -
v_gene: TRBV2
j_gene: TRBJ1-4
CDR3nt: TGTGCCAGCAGCCCCACCCGGGGGCGGGAAGAAAAACTGTTTTTT
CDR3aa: CASSPTRGREEKLFF

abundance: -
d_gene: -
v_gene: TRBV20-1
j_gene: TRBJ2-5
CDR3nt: TGCAGTTTAGCGTTAAAAGAGACCCAGTACTTC
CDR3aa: CSLALKETQYF

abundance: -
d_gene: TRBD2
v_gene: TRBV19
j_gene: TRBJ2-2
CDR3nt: TGTGCCACCAAGGAGGCGGGAGTCAACACCGGGGAGCTGTTTTTT
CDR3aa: CATKEAGVNTGELFF

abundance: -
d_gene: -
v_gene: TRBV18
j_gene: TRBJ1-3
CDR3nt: TGTGCCAGCTCACCGCCCAACTCTGGAAACACCATATATTTT
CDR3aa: CASSPPNSGNTIYF

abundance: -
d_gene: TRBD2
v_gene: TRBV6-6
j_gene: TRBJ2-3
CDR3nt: TGTGCCAGCAGCCAAGGCGGGGGGCTTGGGACAGATACGCAGTATTTT
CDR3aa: CASSQGGGLGTDTQYF

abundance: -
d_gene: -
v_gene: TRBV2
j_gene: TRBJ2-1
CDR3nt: TGTGCCAGCAGCTCTAGCAGGAGCTCCTACAATGAGCAGTTCTTC
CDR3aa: CASSSSRSSYNEQFF

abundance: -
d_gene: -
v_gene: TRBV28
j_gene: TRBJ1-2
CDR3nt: TGTGCCAGCAGCCTGATTAACTATGGCTACACCTTC
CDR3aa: CASSLINYGYTF

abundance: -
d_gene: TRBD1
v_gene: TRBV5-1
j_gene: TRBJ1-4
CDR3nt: TGCGCCAGCAGCAGAGACAGGGGCGAAAAACTGTTTTTT
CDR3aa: CASSRDRGEKLFF

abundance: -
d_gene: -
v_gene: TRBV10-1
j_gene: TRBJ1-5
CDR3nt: TGCGCCAGCAGTGAGGAGGGCCATCAGCCCCAGCATTTT
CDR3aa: CASSEEGHQPQHF

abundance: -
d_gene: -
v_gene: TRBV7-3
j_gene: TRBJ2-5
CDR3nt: TGTGCCAGCAGCTTACTTTGGGGTACGGGAGAGACCCAGTACTTC
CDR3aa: CASSLLWGTGETQYF

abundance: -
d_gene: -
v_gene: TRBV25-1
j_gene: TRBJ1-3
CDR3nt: TGTGCCAGCATGGGCTCTGGAAACACCATATATTTT
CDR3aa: CASMGSGNTIYF

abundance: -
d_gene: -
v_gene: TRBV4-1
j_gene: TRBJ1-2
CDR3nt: TGCGCCAGCAGCCAAGAAACGGCTAAACCTAGGCACTATGGCTACACCTTC
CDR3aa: CASSQETAKPRHYGYTF

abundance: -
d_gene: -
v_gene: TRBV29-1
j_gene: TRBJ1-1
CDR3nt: TGCAGCGTTGCCCCACCGGTCGGCACTGAAGCTTTCTTT
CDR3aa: CSVAPPVGTEAFF

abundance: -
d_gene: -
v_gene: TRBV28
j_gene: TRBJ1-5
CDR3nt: TGTGCCAGCCTCCTCCGTCAGGGCCAGCCCCAGCATTTT
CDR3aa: CASLLRQGQPQHF

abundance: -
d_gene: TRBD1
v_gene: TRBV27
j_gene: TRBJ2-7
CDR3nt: TGTGCCAGCAGTCCCCAAAAAATCAGGACAGGGAGTCACTACGAGCAGTACTTC
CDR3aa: CASSPQKIRTGSHYEQYF

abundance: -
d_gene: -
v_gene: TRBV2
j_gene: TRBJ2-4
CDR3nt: TGTGCCAGGACAGTTGGAAACATTCAGTACTTC
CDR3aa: CARTVGNIQYF

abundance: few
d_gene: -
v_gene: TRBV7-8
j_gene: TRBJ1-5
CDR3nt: TGTGCCAGCAGCTTAGAACTGCGTAGCAATCAGCCCCAGCATTTT
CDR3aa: CASSLELRSNQPQHF

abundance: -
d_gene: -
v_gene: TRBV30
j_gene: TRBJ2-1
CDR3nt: TGTGCCTGGAGTGTAAGGGGGTATGAGCAGTTCTTC
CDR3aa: CAWSVRGYEQFF

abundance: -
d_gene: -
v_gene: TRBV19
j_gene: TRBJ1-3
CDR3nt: TGTGCCAGTAGCCACCGGGGGGGGACCCGCTCTGGAAACACCATATATTTT
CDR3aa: CASSHRGGTRSGNTIYF

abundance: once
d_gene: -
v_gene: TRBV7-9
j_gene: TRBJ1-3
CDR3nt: TGTGCCAGCAGCCCCCATTCAGTGTCCGGAAACACCATATATTTT
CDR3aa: CASSPHSVSGNTIYF

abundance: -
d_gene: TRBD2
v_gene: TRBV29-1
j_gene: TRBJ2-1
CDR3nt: TGCAGCCATCTGACTAGCGGGAGGACTGAGCAGTTCTTC
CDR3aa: CSHLTSGRTEQFF

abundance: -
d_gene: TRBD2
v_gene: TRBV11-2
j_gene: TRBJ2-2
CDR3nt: TGTGCCTTCGGGACTAGCGGGAGAGGGGAGCTGTTTTTT
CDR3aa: CAFGTSGRGELFF

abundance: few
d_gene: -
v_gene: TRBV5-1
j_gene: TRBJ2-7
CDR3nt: TGCGCCAGCAGCGACCAACCGGAAGTATCCTACGAGCAGTACTTC
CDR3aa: CASSDQPEVSYEQYF